Presented here are 30 T cell receptor beta chains from one specimen sequenced in a study of shared clonotypes between healthy human individuals. Produced via immunoSEQ multiplex PCR; TCRdb's table is partial and in-frame only. The table records a few hundred thousand clones, about 96% of them present only once. Sequenced: naive CD4+ T cells sorted from blood. Subset indicated: CD45RA+ positively selected. The receptors were sampled from a woman aged 25-40 years in good health.

Remarks on this clone: In the same sample, other DNA sequences code for this CDR3. The chain has TRBV18 and TRBJ1-1; 7 bases agree with TRBD1. The CDR3 extends over 14 amino acids. Germline V gives CDR1 KGHSH, CDR2 LQKENI. The ends lost 3 bases at V and 1 base at J; junction bases unmatched: 2. CDR3 protein: CASSPQGENTEAFF. CDR3 bases: TGTGCCAGCTCACCCCAGGGGGAGAACACTGAAGCTTTCTTT.

V is TRBV11-2 and J is TRBJ1-2; weak D call: TRBD1 (6 bases). This CDR3 is built from 13 residues. From germline, CDR1 is SGHAT and CDR2 FQNNGV. Trimming removed 5 bases at V and 7 bases at J, with 14 bases between. The CDR3 DNA reads as TGTGCCAGCAGCGCCAGGGGTCTTTTTGGCTACACCTTC. Its translation: CASSARGLFGYTF.

This clone has a single count. The chain recombines TRBV5-5 with TRBJ1-1, with 8 bases matching TRBD1. V gave up 0 bases and J gave up 3 bases; unmatched junction bases: 4. The CDR3 is 15 amino acids. In germline, CDR1 is SGHKS, CDR2 YYEKEE (reference sequence). This CDR3 is CASSLVPGQDTEAFF. For the CDR3, the DNA is TGTGCCAGCAGCTTGGTTCCGGGACAGGACACTGAAGCTTTCTTT.

With respect to this clone: Other DNA sequences in the same sample also yield this CDR3. The rearrangement uses TRBV19 and TRBJ1-2; D possibly corresponds to TRBD1 (5 bases). CDR1 is LNHDA and CDR2 is SQIVND in the germline V gene (reference sequence). The CDR3 totals 13 residues. V lost 3 bases and J lost 4, with 9 bases in between. CDR3 in amino acids: CASSIAGFYGYTF. The CDR3 DNA sequence: TGTGCCAGTAGTATCGCAGGGTTCTATGGCTACACCTTC. The full variable domain, with the rest looked up from reference TRBV19 and TRBJ1-2, is DGGITQSPKYLFRKEGQNVTLSCEQNLNHDAMYWYRQDPGQGLRLIYYSQIVNDFQKGDIAEGYSVSREKKESFPLTVTSAQKNPTAFYLCASSIAGFYGYTFGSGTRLTVV.

This chain joins TRBV11-3 and TRBJ2-1, with D perhaps matching TRBD2 (6 bases). This CDR3 has 13 amino acids. Germline loops: CDR1 SGHNT, CDR2 YENEEA. V gave up 8 bases and J gave up 8 bases, with 16 bases separating them. CDR3 loop: CASGPTSTDEQFF. CDR3 nucleotides: TGTGCCAGCGGGCCAACTAGCACCGATGAGCAGTTCTTC.

J is TRBJ2-7 and V is TRBV6-5; 9 nucleotides line up with TRBD1. Losses at the gene ends were 5 bases for V and 6 bases for J; bases not matched to a gene: 8. Germline values: CDR1 MNHEY, CDR2 SVGAGI. The CDR3 loop spans 14 amino acids. The CDR3 loop reads CASSAGTGHLEQYF. The CDR3 DNA reads TGTGCCAGCAGTGCCGGGACAGGGCATCTCGAGCAGTACTTC.

This clone was observed a few times. The CDR3 DNA reads as TGTGCCAGCAAAAGAAACACTGAAGCTTTCTTT. Encoded protein: CASKRNTEAFF. The chain uses TRBV6-6 and TRBJ1-1; D call uncertain. Trimming took off 7 bases at V and 2 bases at J, with 5 bases between the two ends. CDR3 length: 11 residues. Germline V CDR1 and CDR2: MNHNY, SVGAGI (reference sequence).

The chain employs TRBV28 and TRBJ1-2; 9 nucleotides line up with TRBD1. This CDR3 has 13 residues. Germline V gene data show CDR1 as MDHEN and CDR2 as SYDVKM. V shed 7 bases, J shed 3 bases, and the junction held 3 bases outside the gene matches. The CDR3 sequence is CASNRGLDYGYTF. CDR3 coding DNA: TGTGCCAGCAACAGGGGGCTGGACTATGGCTACACCTTC.

V and J are TRBV30 and TRBJ2-5; perhaps TRBD2 as D (5 bases). The CDR3 totals 16 residues. Germline CDR1 and CDR2: GTSNPN and SVGIG (reference sequence). Trimming left V 1 base short and J 1 base short, with 16 bases between. CDR3 protein: CAWSAPKRGSQETQYF. The CDR3, as DNA: TGTGCCTGGAGTGCCCCAAAAAGAGGGTCCCAAGAGACCCAGTACTTC. The full variable domain, rest sourced from reference TRBV30 and TRBJ2-5, is SQTIHQWPATLVQPVGSPLSLECTVEGTSNPNLYWYRQAAGRGLQLLFYSVGIGQISSEVPQNLSASRPQDRQFILSSKKLLLSDSGFYLCAWSAPKRGSQETQYFGPGTRLLVL.

The chain is built from TRBV19 and TRBJ1-2, with a possible D match to TRBD1 (5 bases). CDR1 and CDR2 from the germline V gene are LNHDA and SQIVND (reference sequence). The V and J ends lost 3 bases and 2 bases respectively, with 13 bases between them. The CDR3 spans 15 residues. CDR3 region: CASSIRGEGNYGYTF. The CDR3 DNA reads TGTGCCAGTAGTATCAGAGGGGAAGGGAACTATGGCTACACCTTC. The full variable domain, in which reference TRBV19 and TRBJ1-2 provide the parts outside the CDR3, is DGGITQSPKYLFRKEGQNVTLSCEQNLNHDAMYWYRQDPGQGLRLIYYSQIVNDFQKGDIAEGYSVSREKKESFPLTVTSAQKNPTAFYLCASSIRGEGNYGYTFGSGTRLTVV.

The chain uses TRBV16 and TRBJ2-5; maybe TRBD2 (5 bases). Trimming cost V 4 bases and J 2 bases, with 11 bases left between them. The CDR3 consists of 14 residues. Germline-derived CDR1 and CDR2 are KGHSY and FQNENV. In nucleotides, the CDR3 is TGTGCCAGCAGCCCCCGGCGGACTCAAGAGACCCAGTACTTC. The encoded protein is CASSPRRTQETQYF.

The chain joins TRBV5-1 to TRBJ2-1; 11 bases align to TRBD2. J was trimmed by 5 bases and V by 5 bases; bases with no gene match: 3. The germline V gene has CDR1 SGHRS and CDR2 YFSETQ. The CDR3 loop spans 14 amino acids. The CDR3 DNA follows: TGCGCCAGCAGGACTAGCGGGACCAACAATGAGCAGTTCTTC. Amino acid sequence: CASRTSGTNNEQFF.

The chain combines TRBV18 with TRBJ2-2, with 7 bases matching TRBD1. Germline CDR1 and CDR2: KGHSH and LQKENI. J was trimmed by 0 bases and V by 3 bases; bases with no gene match: 4. There are 16 residues in the CDR3. This CDR3 is CASSPMTGSNTGELFF. CDR3 coding DNA: TGTGCCAGCTCACCCATGACAGGGTCGAACACCGGGGAGCTGTTTTTT.

The V gene is TRBV2, the J gene TRBJ2-7; D not resolved. There are 10 residues in the CDR3. The V end was cut by 7 bases, the J end by 2 bases, with 3 bases between. CDR1 and CDR2 (germline): SNHLY, FYNNEI. CDR3 region: CASKTYEQYF. The DNA for the CDR3 is TGTGCCAGCAAAACCTACGAGCAGTACTTC. Complete variable domain (other parts from reference TRBV2 and TRBJ2-7): EPEVTQTPSHQVTQMGQEVILRCVPISNHLYFYWYRQILGQKVEFLVSFYNNEISEKSEIFDDQFSVERPDGSNFTLKIRSTKLEDSAMYFCASKTYEQYFGPGTRLTVT.

V usage is TRBV18 and J usage is TRBJ2-3, with no clear D. V lost 6 bases and J lost 5, with 12 bases in between. Germline V gene sequence: CDR1 KGHSH, CDR2 LQKENI. CDR3 length: 13 amino acids. Here the CDR3 DNA reads TGTGCCAGCTCTCTCGACGGTGGAGATACGCAGTATTTT. The encoded protein is CASSLDGGDTQYF.

This clone was observed once. The chain uses TRBV29-1 and TRBJ1-2, with 8 bases fitting TRBD1. With 6 bases clipped from V and 4 bases from J, the junction kept 7 bases outside the gene matches. This CDR3 contains 13 residues. CDR1 and CDR2 (germline): SQVTM, ANQGSEA. The CDR3 DNA reads as TGCAGCGTAAAAGGGACAGGCTCCTATGGCTACACCTTC. Its translation is CSVKGTGSYGYTF.

V is TRBV5-4 and J is TRBJ2-5; TRBD2 matches 13 bases. CDR1 is SGHNT, CDR2 YYREEE, per germline (reference sequence). The CDR3 spans 16 residues. Losses at the gene ends were 4 bases for V and 0 bases for J; bases not matched to a gene: 3. CDR3 DNA sequence: TGTGCCAGCAGCGGGGGACTAGCGGGAAACCAAGAGACCCAGTACTTC. Its translation is CASSGGLAGNQETQYF.

This sequence joins TRBV6-5 and TRBJ2-2, with 7 positions matching TRBD2. The CDR3 is 15 residues long. The J segment lost 4 bases and the V segment lost 6 bases, leaving 8 bases of the junction unmatched. CDR1 is MNHEY and CDR2 is SVGAGI in the germline V gene. In DNA form, the CDR3 reads TGTGCCAGCAGGGCGAGCGGGAAAGTCACCGGGGAGCTGTTTTTT. This gives the protein CASRASGKVTGELFF.

The chain links TRBV6-5 to TRBJ2-1; TRBD1 is a possible D gene (6 bases). This CDR3 contains 15 residues. Germline-derived CDR1 and CDR2 are MNHEY and SVGAGI. V shed 5 bases and J shed 0 bases, with 11 bases lying between them. CDR3 sequence (DNA): TGTGCCAGCAGTCCCGACAGGAGCTCCTACAATGAGCAGTTCTTC. Protein: CASSPDRSSYNEQFF.

The chain combines TRBV29-1 with TRBJ2-5; D may be TRBD2 (6 bases). The DNA end is a closer match to TRBJ2-7, so the J assignment may be wrong. CDR1 and CDR2 from the germline V gene are SQVTM and ANQGSEA. CDR3 length: 12 residues. In nucleotides, the CDR3 is TGCAGCGTTGGCGGGAATCTTTACGAGCAGTACTTC. It is translated as CSVGGNLYEQYF.

This chain uses TRBV11-2 with TRBJ1-3; no firm D call. CDR3 length: 17 residues. CDR1 and CDR2 (germline): SGHAT, FQNNGV. V shed 5 bases and J shed 4 bases, with 21 bases lying between them. The DNA of the CDR3 is TGTGCCAGCAGCCTTAATATCTTTTCAGGTTACGGAAACACCATATATTTT. This translates into CASSLNIFSGYGNTIYF.

V usage is TRBV6-4 and J usage is TRBJ1-2, with no clear D. Germline V gene sequence: CDR1 MRHNA, CDR2 SNTAGT. V shed 6 bases and J shed 4 bases, with 24 bases lying between them. This CDR3 is built from 17 residues. The CDR3 loop is CASSAPQDRGWVYGYTF. CDR3 DNA: TGTGCCAGCAGCGCCCCGCAGGATCGGGGTTGGGTCTATGGCTACACCTTC.

The rearrangement uses TRBV27 and TRBJ1-2; 11 bases match TRBD1. Trimming cost V 3 bases and J 5 bases; bases outside gene matches: 2. The V gene's germline CDR1 is MNHEY and CDR2 SMNVEV (reference sequence). The CDR3 is 14 amino acids. CDR3 sequence: CASSFRDRGYGYTF. For the CDR3, the DNA is TGTGCCAGCAGTTTCAGGGACAGGGGGTATGGCTACACCTTC.

This sequence joins TRBV18 and TRBJ2-2; no reliable D call. Germline V CDR1 and CDR2: KGHSH, LQKENI. Trimming took 1 base from V and 7 from J, leaving 4 bases between them. The CDR3 runs 12 residues. CDR3 residues: CASSPQGGELFF. For the CDR3, the DNA is TGTGCCAGCTCACCACAGGGCGGGGAGCTGTTTTTT.

The chain combines TRBV10-1 with TRBJ2-5; TRBD2 matches 8 bases. J lost 5 bases, V lost 8 bases, and 7 bases had no gene match. The CDR3 is 13 residues long. The germline CDR1 and CDR2 sequences are WNHNN and SYGVQD (reference sequence). The CDR3 nucleotides are TGCGCCAGCGCAGCGGGAGTATGGGAGACCCAGTACTTC. This gives the protein CASAAGVWETQYF.

The chain recombines TRBV7-8 with TRBJ2-3, with D perhaps assigned TRBD1 or TRBD2 (6 bases each). The ends were cut back, 0 bases at V and 6 bases at J, with 19 bases in the middle. The CDR3 spans 17 residues. The germline V gene has CDR1 SGHVS and CDR2 FQNEAQ. The DNA for the CDR3 is TGTGCCAGCAGCTTAGCACGGGGGCAGACCTACTCTGATACGCAGTATTTT. Its protein product is CASSLARGQTYSDTQYF.

The gene calls are TRBV7-9 and TRBJ1-1, with 7 bases aligning to TRBD1. The CDR3 is made up of 14 amino acids. Trimming removed 5 bases from V and 1 base from J; junction bases left unmatched: 4. Germline V gene data show CDR1 as SEHNR and CDR2 as FQNEAQ (reference sequence). CDR3 nucleotide sequence: TGTGCCAGCAGCCACGACAGGGCGAACACTGAAGCTTTCTTT. As protein: CASSHDRANTEAFF.

Here the CDR3 reads CASSPNPGAVSNQPQHF. CDR3 in DNA: TGTGCCAGCAGCCCCAATCCAGGGGCGGTCAGCAATCAGCCCCAGCATTTT. V and J are TRBV11-3 and TRBJ1-5, with a possible D match to TRBD1 (6 bases). The V end was cut by 5 bases, the J end by 1 base, with 18 bases between. The germline V gene encodes CDR1 SGHNT and CDR2 YENEEA. The CDR3 is made up of 17 amino acids.

The chain recombines TRBV5-5 with TRBJ2-1, with D perhaps matching TRBD2 (6 bases). Between the trimmed V and J ends, which lost 4 bases and 15 bases, there was a span of 17 bases. Germline lookup yields CDR1 SGHKS and CDR2 YYEKEE (reference sequence). The CDR3 is made up of 12 amino acids. The CDR3 sequence is CASSALGLLRFF. The DNA for the CDR3 is TGTGCCAGCAGCGCCCTGGGACTTCTTAGGTTCTTC.

The V and J genes are TRBV5-1 and TRBJ1-5, with 10 positions matching TRBD1. V gave up 1 base and J gave up 0 bases; unmatched junction bases: 10. Germline V gene sequence: CDR1 SGHRS, CDR2 YFSETQ. The CDR3 has 19 residues. CDR3 sequence: CASSLKGTGDFYSNQPQHF. DNA of the CDR3: TGCGCCAGCAGCTTGAAAGGGACAGGGGACTTCTATAGCAATCAGCCCCAGCATTTT. Supplemented by reference TRBV5-1 and TRBJ1-5, the full variable domain reads KAGVTQTPRYLIKTRGQQVTLSCSPISGHRSVSWYQQTPGQGLQFLFEYFSETQRNKGNFPGRFSGRQFSNSRSEMNVSTLELGDSALYLCASSLKGTGDFYSNQPQHFGDGTRLSIL.